One sample yielded the 3 T cell receptor beta chains listed below, sequenced in a study of blood T cells in healthy people across ages. The authors ran a second PCR of 7 to 11 cycles using a sample-barcoded 5' primer and a J-beta primer mix. TCRdb used MiXCR to reprocess the 5' RACE reads, holding one entry per CDR3 protein. This sample yields 750,000 to 950,000 distinct CDR3 sequences, of which 20% to 30% are seen a single time; 2.5% to 3.5% belongs to the top ten. The same data also went into a second study, on T cells of mothers and their children.

The specimen sequenced was blood. All receptors derive from a boy aged 10-17 years in good health.

This sequence joins TRBV7-8 and TRBJ2-5; perhaps TRBD2 as D (7 bases). The end of the DNA aligns better with TRBJ2-1, so the J call may be wrong. The V gene's germline CDR1 is SGHVS and CDR2 FQNEAQ. This CDR3 is 13 amino acids long. CDR3 amino acids: CASSQGGGYEQFF. The CDR3 DNA follows: TGTGCCAGCAGCCAAGGCGGGGGCTATGAGCAGTTCTTC.

This clonotype has only a few counts. V and J are TRBV12-3 or TRBV12-4 and TRBJ1-5; D ambiguous. This CDR3 has 15 amino acids. Between the trimmed V and J ends, which lost 0 bases and 7 bases, there was a span of 13 bases. The CDR3 spells CASSLARGREQPQHF. The CDR3 DNA reads as TGTGCCAGCAGTTTAGCAAGAGGGAGGGAACAGCCCCAGCATTTT.

The chain has TRBV29-1 and TRBJ1-2; D remains unclear. Trimming pared 1 base from V and 7 bases from J, leaving 16 bases between. Germline V gives CDR1 SQVTM, CDR2 ANQGSEA. This CDR3 comprises 14 residues. CDR3 bases: TGCAGCGTTGAAGGAGCAGGTCTGGCAAGTGGCTACACCTTC. Amino acids: CSVEGAGLASGYTF.